This T cell receptor beta chain was profiled in a study of radiotherapy plus CTLA-4 blockade in lung cancer. Study information: Objective responses were seen in 18% of patients, disease control in around 30%. Study-wide results and limits: Early blood T cell clone changes and increased post-radiation serum interferon-beta were reportedly the strongest response predictors. In blood, TCR clones derived from the tumor expanded after radiotherapy plus ipilimumab.

Chemo-refractory metastatic non-small-cell lung cancer patients received focal radiation with ipilimumab CTLA-4 blockade. Only one count was recorded for this clone. Its matching antigen is unknown. The method was immunoSEQ multiplex PCR; TCRdb's version includes in-frame clones alone and lacks a portion of them. The sample yields 77,000 or so clones, over 65% seen once. The V gene's germline CDR1 is MNHNS and CDR2 SASEGT. V was clipped by 3 bases and J by 10 bases, with 13 bases between them. The CDR3 loop spans 13 amino acids. This chain uses TRBV6-1 with TRBJ2-1, with no clear D. The source of this sequence is a human donor with non-small cell lung cancer whose response to radiotherapy plus ipilimumab could not be evaluated. The sequences come from peripheral blood, collected from a patient treated with radiotherapy plus ipilimumab. The CDR3 DNA sequence: TGTGCCAGCAGTGACCGAAAGCTGTGGGAGCAGTTCTTC. This encodes CASSDRKLWEQFF.